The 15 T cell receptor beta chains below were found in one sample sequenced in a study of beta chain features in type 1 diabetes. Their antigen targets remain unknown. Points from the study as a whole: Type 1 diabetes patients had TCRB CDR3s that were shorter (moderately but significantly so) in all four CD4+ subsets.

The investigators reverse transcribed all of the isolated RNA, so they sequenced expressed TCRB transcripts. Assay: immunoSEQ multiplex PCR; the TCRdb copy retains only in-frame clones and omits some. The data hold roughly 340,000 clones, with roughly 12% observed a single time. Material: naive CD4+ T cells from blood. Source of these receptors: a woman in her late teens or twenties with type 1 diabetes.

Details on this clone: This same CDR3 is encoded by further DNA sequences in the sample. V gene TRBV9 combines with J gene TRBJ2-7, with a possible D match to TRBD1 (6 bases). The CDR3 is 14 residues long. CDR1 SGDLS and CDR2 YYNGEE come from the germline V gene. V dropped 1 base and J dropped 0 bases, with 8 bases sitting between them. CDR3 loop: CASSVRGSSYEQYF. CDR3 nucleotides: TGTGCCAGCAGCGTAAGGGGGAGCTCCTACGAGCAGTACTTC.

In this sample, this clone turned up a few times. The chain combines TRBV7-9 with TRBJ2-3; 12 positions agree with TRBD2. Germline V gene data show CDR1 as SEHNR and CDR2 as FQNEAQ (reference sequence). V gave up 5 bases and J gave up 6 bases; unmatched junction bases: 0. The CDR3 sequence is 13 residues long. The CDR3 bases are TGTGCCAGCAGCGGGACTAGCGGGGATACGCAGTATTTT. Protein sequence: CASSGTSGDTQYF.

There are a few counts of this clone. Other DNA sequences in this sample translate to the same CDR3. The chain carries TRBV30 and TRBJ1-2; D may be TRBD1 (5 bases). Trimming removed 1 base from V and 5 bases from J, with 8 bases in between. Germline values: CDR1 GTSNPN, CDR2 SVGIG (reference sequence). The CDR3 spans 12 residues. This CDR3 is CAWSGGGYGYTF. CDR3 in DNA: TGTGCCTGGAGTGGGGGGGGATATGGCTACACCTTC.

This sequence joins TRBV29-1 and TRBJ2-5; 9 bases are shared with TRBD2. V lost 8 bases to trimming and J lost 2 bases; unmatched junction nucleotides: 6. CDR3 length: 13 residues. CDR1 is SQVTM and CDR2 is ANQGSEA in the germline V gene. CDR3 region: CSFWTSVQETQYF. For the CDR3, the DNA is TGCAGCTTTTGGACTAGCGTACAAGAGACCCAGTACTTC.

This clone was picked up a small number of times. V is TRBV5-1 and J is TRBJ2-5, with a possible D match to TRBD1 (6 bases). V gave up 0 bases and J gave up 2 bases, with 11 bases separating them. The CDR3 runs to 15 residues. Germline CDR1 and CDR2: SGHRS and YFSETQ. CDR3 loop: CASSLAGGTQETQYF. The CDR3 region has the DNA TGCGCCAGCAGCTTGGCGGGTGGGACACAAGAGACCCAGTACTTC. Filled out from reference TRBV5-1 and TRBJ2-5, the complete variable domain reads KAGVTQTPRYLIKTRGQQVTLSCSPISGHRSVSWYQQTPGQGLQFLFEYFSETQRNKGNFPGRFSGRQFSNSRSEMNVSTLELGDSALYLCASSLAGGTQETQYFGPGTRLLVL.

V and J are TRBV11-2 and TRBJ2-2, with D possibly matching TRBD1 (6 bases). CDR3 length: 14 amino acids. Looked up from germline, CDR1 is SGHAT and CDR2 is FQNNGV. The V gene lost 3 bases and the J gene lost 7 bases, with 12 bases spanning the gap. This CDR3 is CASSFLGADGELFF. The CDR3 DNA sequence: TGTGCCAGCAGCTTTTTGGGGGCCGACGGGGAGCTGTTTTTT. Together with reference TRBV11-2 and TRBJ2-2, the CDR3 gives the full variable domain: EAGVAQSPRYKIIEKRQSVAFWCNPISGHATLYWYQQILGQGPKLLIQFQNNGVVDDSQLPKDRFSAERLKGVDSTLKIQPAKLEDSAVYLCASSFLGADGELFFGEGSRLTVL.

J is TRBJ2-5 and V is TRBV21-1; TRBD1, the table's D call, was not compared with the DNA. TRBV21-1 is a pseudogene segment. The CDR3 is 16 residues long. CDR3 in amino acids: CASTLLIFGGWETQYF. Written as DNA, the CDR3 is TGTGCCAGCACCCTGCTCATCTTTGGGGGCTGGGAGACCCAGTACTTC.

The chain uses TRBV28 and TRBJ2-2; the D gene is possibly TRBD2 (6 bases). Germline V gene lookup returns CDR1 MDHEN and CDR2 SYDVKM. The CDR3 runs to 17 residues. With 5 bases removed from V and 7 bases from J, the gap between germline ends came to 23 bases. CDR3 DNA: TGTGCCAGCAGTCCCCACCTTTGGGGGGAACGGCTCGGGGAGCTGTTTTTT. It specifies CASSPHLWGERLGELFF.

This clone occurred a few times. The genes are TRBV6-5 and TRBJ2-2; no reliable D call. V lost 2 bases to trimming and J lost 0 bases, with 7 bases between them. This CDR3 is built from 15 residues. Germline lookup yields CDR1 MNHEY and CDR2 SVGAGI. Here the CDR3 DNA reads TGTGCCAGCAGTTACAGCAGCGCGAACACCGGGGAGCTGTTTTTT. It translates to CASSYSSANTGELFF.

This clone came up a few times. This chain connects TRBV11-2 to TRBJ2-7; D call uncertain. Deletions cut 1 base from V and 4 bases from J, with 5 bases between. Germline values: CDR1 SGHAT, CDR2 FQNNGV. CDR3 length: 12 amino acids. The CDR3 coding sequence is TGTGCCAGCAGCTTAGCCCGTTACGAGCAGTACTTC. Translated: CASSLARYEQYF. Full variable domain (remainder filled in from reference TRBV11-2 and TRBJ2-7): EAGVAQSPRYKIIEKRQSVAFWCNPISGHATLYWYQQILGQGPKLLIQFQNNGVVDDSQLPKDRFSAERLKGVDSTLKIQPAKLEDSAVYLCASSLARYEQYFGPGTRLTVT.

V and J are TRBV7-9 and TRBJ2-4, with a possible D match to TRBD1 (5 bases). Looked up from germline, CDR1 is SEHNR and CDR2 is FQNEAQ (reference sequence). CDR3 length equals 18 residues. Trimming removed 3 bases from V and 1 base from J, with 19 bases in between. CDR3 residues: CASSLYRIAGPAKNIQYF. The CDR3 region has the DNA TGTGCCAGCAGCTTGTATCGGATTGCAGGGCCCGCCAAAAACATTCAGTACTTC.

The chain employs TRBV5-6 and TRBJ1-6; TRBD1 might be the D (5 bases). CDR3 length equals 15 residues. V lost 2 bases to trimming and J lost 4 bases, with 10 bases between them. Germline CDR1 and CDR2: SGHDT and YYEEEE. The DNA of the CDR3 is TGTGCCAGCAGCTTCCTGGACAAGTATAATTCACCCCTCCACTTT. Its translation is CASSFLDKYNSPLHF. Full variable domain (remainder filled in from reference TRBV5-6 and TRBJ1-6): DAGVTQSPTHLIKTRGQQVTLRCSPKSGHDTVSWYQQALGQGPQFIFQYYEEEERQRGNFPDRFSGHQFPNYSSELNVNALLLGDSALYLCASSFLDKYNSPLHFGNGTRLTVT.

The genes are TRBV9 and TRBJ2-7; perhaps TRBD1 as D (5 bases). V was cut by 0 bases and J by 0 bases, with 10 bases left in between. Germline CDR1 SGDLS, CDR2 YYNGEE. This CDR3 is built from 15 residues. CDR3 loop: CASSVEGHSSYEQYF. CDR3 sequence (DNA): TGTGCCAGCAGCGTAGAGGGGCACTCCTCCTACGAGCAGTACTTC.

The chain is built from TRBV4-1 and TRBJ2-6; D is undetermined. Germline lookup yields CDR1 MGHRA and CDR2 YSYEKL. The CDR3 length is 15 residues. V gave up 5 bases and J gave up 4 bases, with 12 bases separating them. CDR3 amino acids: CASSAGVSGANVLTF. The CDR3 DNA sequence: TGCGCCAGCAGCGCAGGCGTCTCCGGGGCCAACGTCCTGACTTTC.

The CDR3 nucleotides read TGTGCCAGCAGCTCCAAGCCGGGGACAGCTGGAGAGACCCAGTACTTC. This encodes CASSSKPGTAGETQYF. The chain couples TRBV7-3 to TRBJ2-5; 7 nucleotides match TRBD1. V shed 4 bases, J shed 4 bases, and the junction held 12 bases outside the gene matches. This CDR3 has 16 residues. CDR1 SGHTA and CDR2 FQGTGA come from the germline V gene.